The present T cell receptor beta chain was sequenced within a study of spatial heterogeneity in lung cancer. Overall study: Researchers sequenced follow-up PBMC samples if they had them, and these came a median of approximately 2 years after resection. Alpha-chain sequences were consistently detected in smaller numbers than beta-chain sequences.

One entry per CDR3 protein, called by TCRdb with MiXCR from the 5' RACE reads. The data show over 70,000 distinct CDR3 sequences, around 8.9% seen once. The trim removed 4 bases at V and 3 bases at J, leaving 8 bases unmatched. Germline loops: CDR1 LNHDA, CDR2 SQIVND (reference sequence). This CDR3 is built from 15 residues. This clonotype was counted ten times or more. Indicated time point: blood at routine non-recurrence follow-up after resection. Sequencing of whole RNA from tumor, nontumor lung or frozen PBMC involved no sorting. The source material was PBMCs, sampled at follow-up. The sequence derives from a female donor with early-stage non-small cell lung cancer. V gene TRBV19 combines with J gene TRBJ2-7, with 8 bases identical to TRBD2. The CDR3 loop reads CASSRPRAGVYEQYF. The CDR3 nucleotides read TGTGCCAGTAGTAGGCCTAGAGCGGGAGTCTACGAGCAGTACTTC.